What follows are 30 T cell receptor beta chains derived from one specimen sequenced in a study of T cell changes during pregnancy in multiple sclerosis. TCRdb keeps only in-frame clones here, not all; method: immunoSEQ multiplex PCR. The sample lists about 52,000 clones, more than 90% occurring once. The material sequenced was CD4+ T cells from peripheral blood mononuclear cells, taken before pregnancy. The receptor set was obtained from a female donor with multiple sclerosis, enrolled in a pregnancy study.

V is TRBV5-1 and J is TRBJ2-1; D is possibly TRBD1 (5 bases). The V end lost 3 bases, the J end lost 3 bases, and 10 bases lay between the germline ends. The CDR3 length is 14 residues. Germline V gene sequence: CDR1 SGHRS, CDR2 YFSETQ. CDR3 residues: CASSSLRDYNEQFF. The CDR3 DNA follows: TGCGCCAGCAGCTCCCTCAGGGACTACAATGAGCAGTTCTTC.

By share, this clone ranks as medium-sized. The gene calls are TRBV5-6 and TRBJ2-7; TRBD2 matches at 8 bases. V lost 3 bases to trimming and J lost 2 bases; unmatched junction nucleotides: 13. There are 17 residues in the CDR3. Germline CDR1 and CDR2: SGHDT and YYEEEE. CDR3 in amino acids: CASSSKPPPGGTYEQYF. The DNA for the CDR3 is TGTGCCAGCAGCTCCAAACCCCCCCCGGGAGGGACCTACGAGCAGTACTTC.

The chain joins TRBV5-6 to TRBJ1-2; 7 nucleotides match TRBD1. V gave up 4 bases and J gave up 0 bases; unmatched junction bases: 9. The CDR3 is 16 amino acids. Germline CDR1 reads SGHDT; CDR2 reads YYEEEE. CDR3 in amino acids: CASSRRGTVANYGYTF. CDR3 coding DNA: TGTGCCAGCAGCCGCAGGGGGACAGTGGCTAACTATGGCTACACCTTC.

The chain is built from TRBV5-3 and TRBJ2-6; 7 bases are shared with TRBD2. TRBV5-3 is assigned to the ORF class and has an uncertain function. The V and J ends lost 4 bases and 0 bases, in that order; junction bases with no gene match: 13. This CDR3 comprises 19 residues. The CDR3 is CARSGLTVSGPSGANVLTF. The DNA of the CDR3 is TGTGCCAGAAGCGGCCTGACAGTTAGCGGGCCCTCTGGGGCCAACGTCCTGACTTTC.

V is TRBV19 and J is TRBJ2-2; 10 bases agree with TRBD2. The J segment lost 5 bases and the V segment lost 4 bases, leaving 4 bases of the junction unmatched. CDR1 is LNHDA, CDR2 SQIVND, per germline (reference sequence). The CDR3 runs 15 residues. The CDR3 nucleotides are TGTGCCAGTAGTAGGGGACTAGCGAGGACCGGGGAGCTGTTTTTT. It translates to CASSRGLARTGELFF.

V usage is TRBV4-1 and J usage is TRBJ2-5, with 14 bases matching TRBD2. Trimming cost V 4 bases and J 4 bases; bases outside gene matches: 8. The CDR3 totals 17 residues. Germline V gene lookup returns CDR1 MGHRA and CDR2 YSYEKL. This CDR3 is CASSRGLAGVLSETQYF. The CDR3, as DNA: TGCGCCAGCAGCCGGGGACTAGCGGGAGTACTCTCAGAGACCCAGTACTTC.

The rearrangement links TRBV18 to TRBJ1-1; 9 nucleotides match TRBD1. The CDR3 is 17 amino acids. Per the germline V gene, CDR1 is KGHSH and CDR2 is LQKENI. V was pared by 3 bases and J by 0 bases, with 8 bases of the junction left unmatched. This chain's CDR3 is CASSPLDRGHMNTEAFF. The CDR3 DNA reads as TGTGCCAGCTCACCCTTGGACAGGGGCCACATGAACACTGAAGCTTTCTTT.

The V and J genes are TRBV27 and TRBJ2-2; 8 bases map to TRBD2. Per germline, CDR1 MNHEY and CDR2 SMNVEV (reference sequence). With V trimmed by 6 bases and J by 4 bases, 7 bases remained unmatched. The CDR3 loop spans 15 amino acids. Here the CDR3 reads CASRVPGGSTGELFF. CDR3 nucleotides: TGTGCCAGCAGGGTCCCGGGAGGGAGCACCGGGGAGCTGTTTTTT.

The CDR3 sequence is CASSVQGSFWDYNEQFF. CDR3 coding DNA: TGTGCCAGTAGCGTACAGGGTTCGTTTTGGGACTACAATGAGCAGTTCTTC. The J gene is TRBJ2-1, the V gene TRBV19; a weak D match, TRBD1 (6 bases). Germline V gene sequence: CDR1 LNHDA, CDR2 SQIVND (reference sequence). The CDR3 has 17 amino acids. V was trimmed by 6 bases and J by 3 bases, leaving 21 bases between them.

The chain is built from TRBV4-2 and TRBJ1-2; D possibly corresponds to TRBD1 (5 bases). There are 17 residues in the CDR3. V gave up 1 base and J gave up 2 bases, with 17 bases separating them. The germline V gene encodes CDR1 LGHNA and CDR2 YNFKEQ. The CDR3 protein is CASSQAGGEDPNYGYTF. The CDR3, as DNA: TGTGCCAGCAGCCAAGCGGGGGGTGAGGACCCCAACTATGGCTACACCTTC.

The genes are TRBV28 and TRBJ2-3, with 12 bases that match TRBD2. From germline, CDR1 is MDHEN and CDR2 SYDVKM. J lost 5 bases, V lost 6 bases, and 21 bases had no gene match. The CDR3 runs to 20 residues. CDR3: CASSPITGRSSGRAIDTQYF. CDR3 sequence (DNA): TGTGCCAGCAGCCCGATTACTGGACGATCTAGCGGGAGGGCCATAGATACGCAGTATTTT.

In its sample, this clone was seen once. The chain employs TRBV29-1 and TRBJ2-1, with 9 nucleotides matching TRBD2. The V and J ends lost 7 bases and 1 base, in that order; junction bases with no gene match: 2. The length of the CDR3 is 13 residues. The V gene's germline CDR1 is SQVTM and CDR2 ANQGSEA. As DNA, the CDR3 is TGCAGCGGTAGCGGGAGTTCCTACAATGAGCAGTTCTTC. It codes for CSGSGSSYNEQFF.

This chain links TRBV18 with TRBJ1-2, with D possibly being TRBD1 (6 bases). V gave up 1 base and J gave up 8 bases, with 23 bases separating them. Germline CDR1 reads KGHSH; CDR2 reads LQKENI. The CDR3 covers 17 residues. The DNA of the CDR3 is TGTGCCAGCTCACCACGGGTGACAGCAGCGGCTCAGGGGGGCTACACCTTC. Amino acid sequence: CASSPRVTAAAQGGYTF.

The chain recombines TRBV7-8 with TRBJ1-1; D not resolved. This CDR3 is 15 amino acids long. V was trimmed by 1 base and J by 0 bases, leaving 9 bases between them. Germline V gives CDR1 SGHVS, CDR2 FQNEAQ. CDR3 nucleotide sequence: TGTGCCAGCAGCTTAGGGGCCGCAATGAACACTGAAGCTTTCTTT. Translating it yields CASSLGAAMNTEAFF.

The J gene is TRBJ2-2, the V gene TRBV27; TRBD2 matches 8 bases. The CDR3 has 16 residues. The trim removed 3 bases at V and 4 bases at J, leaving 7 bases unmatched. Per the germline V gene, CDR1 is MNHEY and CDR2 is SMNVEV (reference sequence). CDR3: CASSFIAGRGTGELFF. As DNA, the CDR3 is TGTGCCAGCAGTTTCATAGCGGGAAGGGGCACCGGGGAGCTGTTTTTT.

This sequence joins TRBV7-7 and TRBJ2-2, with D perhaps matching TRBD2 (5 bases). V was clipped by 2 bases and J by 6 bases, with 16 bases between them. The germline CDR1 and CDR2 sequences are SSHAT and FNYEAQ (reference sequence). The CDR3 totals 16 residues. CDR3 in amino acids: CASSLTGISVAGELFF. CDR3 DNA sequence: TGTGCCAGCAGCTTAACGGGAATAAGTGTTGCCGGGGAGCTGTTTTTT.

The chain carries TRBV6-6 and TRBJ1-5, with 9 bases fitting TRBD1. This CDR3 contains 16 residues. With 0 bases clipped from V and 6 bases from J, the junction kept 6 bases outside the gene matches. CDR1 is MNHNY and CDR2 is SVGAGI in the germline V gene (reference sequence). The DNA for the CDR3 is TGTGCCAGCAGTTACTCGACGGGACAGGGTGGTCAGCCCCAGCATTTT. Protein sequence: CASSYSTGQGGQPQHF.

In DNA, the CDR3 is TGTGCCAGCGGGTTCGGCGGGAGCTCCTACGAGCAGTACTTC. Translating gives CASGFGGSSYEQYF. The rearrangement links TRBV14 to TRBJ2-7; 7 bases map to TRBD2. The CDR3 length is 14 residues. J was trimmed by 0 bases and V by 8 bases; bases with no gene match: 7. Germline lookup yields CDR1 SGHDN and CDR2 FVKESK. The full variable domain, rest sourced from reference TRBV14 and TRBJ2-7, is EAGVTQFPSHSVIEKGQTVTLRCDPISGHDNLYWYRRVMGKEIKFLLHFVKESKQDESGMPNNRFLAERTGGTYSTLKVQPAELEDSGVYFCASGFGGSSYEQYFGPGTRLTVT.

CDR3 residues: CASSTNRDRNYGYTF. The CDR3 bases are TGTGCCAGCAGCACTAACAGGGACCGAAACTATGGCTACACCTTC. The chain has TRBV6-6 and TRBJ1-2, with TRBD1 as a possible D gene (6 bases). This CDR3 is 15 amino acids long. Trimming stripped 6 bases from V and 2 bases from J, with 16 bases between. Germline V lookup: CDR1 MNHNY, CDR2 SVGAGI (reference sequence).

The J gene is TRBJ1-5, the V gene TRBV19, with a possible D match to TRBD1 (5 bases). The CDR3 is 16 residues long. V lost 8 bases and J lost 4, with 21 bases in between. Germline lookup yields CDR1 LNHDA and CDR2 SQIVND (reference sequence). CDR3 sequence reads: CASREVGGTTNQPQHF. The CDR3 DNA follows: TGTGCCAGTCGAGAAGTCGGGGGGACTACAAATCAGCCCCAGCATTTT.

This clone was recorded a few times. The chain is built from TRBV7-9 and TRBJ1-5; D is possibly TRBD1 (6 bases). The V gene's germline CDR1 is SEHNR and CDR2 FQNEAQ (reference sequence). The CDR3 has 14 residues. V lost 5 bases and J 4 bases, leaving 12 bases between the germline ends. The CDR3 nucleotides are TGTGCCAGCAGCCTAGGACAGAGAAATCAGCCCCAGCATTTT. Residues: CASSLGQRNQPQHF.

V usage is TRBV28 and J usage is TRBJ2-1; 10 positions agree with TRBD2. The junction had 20 bases not matched to a gene; V was cut back by 2 bases and J by 10 bases. The CDR3 totals 19 residues. In germline, CDR1 is MDHEN, CDR2 SYDVKM. The CDR3 sequence is CASSLPLRHWLAGVLEQFF. In DNA form, the CDR3 reads TGTGCCAGCAGTTTACCTCTTAGGCATTGGCTAGCGGGAGTCTTGGAGCAGTTCTTC.

V gene TRBV5-1 combines with J gene TRBJ2-2; D is unresolved. V was clipped by 2 bases and J by 4 bases, with 12 bases between them. The CDR3 is 15 residues long. CDR1 and CDR2 from the germline V gene are SGHRS and YFSETQ. Written as DNA, the CDR3 is TGCGCCAGCAGCTTTGCAGGCCCGGTCACCGGGGAGCTGTTTTTT. Protein: CASSFAGPVTGELFF.

CDR3 bases: TGTGCCAGCAGCATCGGGACAGGGCGAGCTTTCTTT. This gives the protein CASSIGTGRAFF. The rearrangement links TRBV5-6 to TRBJ1-1, with 9 positions matching TRBD1. The trim removed 4 bases at V and 10 bases at J, leaving 5 bases unmatched. Germline assignment: CDR1 SGHDT and CDR2 YYEEEE. CDR3 length: 12 residues.

In its sample, this clone was seen once. The J gene is TRBJ2-1, the V gene TRBV19, with D possibly TRBD2 on 6 matching bases. V gave up 1 base and J gave up 0 bases, with 10 bases separating them. Per the germline V gene, CDR1 is LNHDA and CDR2 is SQIVND (reference sequence). This CDR3 comprises 16 residues. The CDR3 coding sequence is TGTGCCAGTAGTATAGTACTAGCTAGCTCCTACAATGAGCAGTTCTTC. It translates to CASSIVLASSYNEQFF.

The chain has TRBV9 and TRBJ2-7; a possible D gene is TRBD2 (6 bases). V was pared by 0 bases and J by 3 bases, with 13 bases between. The CDR3 covers 15 residues. CDR1 is SGDLS and CDR2 is YYNGEE in the germline V gene. DNA for the CDR3: TGTGCCAGCAGCGTAGGGGGGGAGAGTTACTACGAGCAGTACTTC. Protein product: CASSVGGESYYEQYF. The full variable domain, its missing parts supplied by reference TRBV9 and TRBJ2-7, is DSGVTQTPKHLITATGQRVTLRCSPRSGDLSVYWYQQSLDQGLQFLIQYYNGEERAKGNILERFSAQQFPDLHSELNLSSLELGDSALYFCASSVGGESYYEQYFGPGTRLTVT.

This chain links TRBV7-2 with TRBJ2-2; a possible D gene is TRBD1 (6 bases). The CDR3 extends over 16 amino acids. Trimming stripped 0 bases from V and 5 bases from J, with 13 bases between. Germline assignment: CDR1 SGHTA and CDR2 FQGNSA. The CDR3 region is CASSLAHRARTGELFF. For the CDR3, the DNA is TGTGCCAGCAGCTTAGCGCACAGGGCGCGGACCGGGGAGCTGTTTTTT.

V and J are TRBV28 and TRBJ1-5; D unclear. V was trimmed by 7 bases and J by 1 base, leaving 11 bases between them. Germline lookup yields CDR1 MDHEN and CDR2 SYDVKM. CDR3 length equals 14 residues. The CDR3 loop is CASTSGPSNQPQHF. The CDR3 DNA reads as TGTGCCAGCACCTCTGGCCCCAGCAATCAGCCCCAGCATTTT. The variable domain in full, completed from reference TRBV28 and TRBJ1-5, reads DVKVTQSSRYLVKRTGEKVFLECVQDMDHENMFWYRQDPGLGLRLIYFSYDVKMKEKGDIPEGYSVSREKKERFSLILESASTNQTSMYLCASTSGPSNQPQHFGDGTRLSIL.

The chain links TRBV6-5 to TRBJ1-3; a weak D match, TRBD1 (6 bases). Trimming removed 6 bases at V and 2 bases at J, with 11 bases between. CDR1 is MNHEY, CDR2 SVGAGI, per germline. This CDR3 spans 14 amino acids. CDR3 loop: CASRETGTGNTIYF. Here the CDR3 DNA reads TGTGCCAGCAGGGAGACAGGAACTGGAAACACCATATATTTT.

The chain employs TRBV5-6 and TRBJ2-2; 9 nucleotides match TRBD1. Per germline, CDR1 SGHDT and CDR2 YYEEEE. The CDR3 runs to 15 residues. V lost 6 bases, J lost 4 bases, and 7 bases stayed unmatched. CDR3 region: CASTTGGAGTGELFF. The CDR3, as DNA: TGTGCCAGCACTACAGGGGGCGCAGGCACCGGGGAGCTGTTTTTT.